One sample yielded the 14 T cell receptor beta chains listed below, sequenced in a study of blood T cell repertoires in COVID-19. Method: immunoSEQ multiplex PCR; TCRdb's copy keeps in-frame clones and lacks some. This sample carries around 150,000 clones, around 90% of them seen once, and the ten largest clones take roughly 19%. Input material: peripheral blood. The receptors come from a man aged 55-75 years with active or convalescent COVID-19.

V usage is TRBV5-1 and J usage is TRBJ1-1; D is perhaps TRBD1 (6 bases). The V end was cut by 1 base, the J end by 3 bases, with 10 bases between. Germline-derived CDR1 and CDR2 are SGHRS and YFSETQ. The CDR3 runs 14 residues. The DNA of the CDR3 is TGCGCCAGCAGCTTGAGGGGGTCTGACACTGAAGCTTTCTTT. Amino acids: CASSLRGSDTEAFF.

The rearrangement joins TRBV10-1 to TRBJ1-2; D not certain. The CDR3 length is 14 residues. Trimming removed 0 bases at V and 4 bases at J, with 9 bases between. Germline-derived CDR1 and CDR2 are WNHNN and SYGVQD (reference sequence). The CDR3 nucleotides read TGCGCCAGCAGTGAGTCCGGCAGGATCTATGGCTACACCTTC. The encoded protein is CASSESGRIYGYTF.

In DNA form, the CDR3 reads TGTGCCAGCTTCTCAGGGGGGGAGACCCAGTACTTC. Protein sequence: CASFSGGETQYF. V usage is TRBV5-6 and J usage is TRBJ2-5; TRBD1 might be the D (7 bases). The CDR3 sequence is 12 residues long. The germline V and J ends were trimmed by 7 bases and 5 bases, with 12 bases remaining between them. The germline V gene has CDR1 SGHDT and CDR2 YYEEEE.

The chain uses TRBV6-5 and TRBJ1-4; perhaps TRBD1 as D (5 bases). Between the trimmed V and J ends, which lost 8 bases and 8 bases, there was a span of 15 bases. Germline values: CDR1 MNHEY, CDR2 SVGAGI. This CDR3 region has 13 residues. The CDR3 nucleotides are TGTGCCAGCCGGCGGGACCCGGGGGAAAAACTGTTTTTT. This gives the protein CASRRDPGEKLFF.

The CDR3 is CASSPTSTGYEQYF. CDR3 DNA: TGTGCCAGCAGCCCCACCTCCACTGGCTACGAGCAGTACTTC. The J gene is TRBJ2-7, the V gene TRBV7-6; D is unresolved. In germline, CDR1 is SGHVS, CDR2 FNYEAQ. Trimming cost V 5 bases and J 3 bases, with 14 bases left between them. The CDR3 sequence is 14 residues long. Full variable domain (remainder filled in from reference TRBV7-6 and TRBJ2-7): GAGVSQSPRYKVTKRGQDVALRCDPISGHVSLYWYRQALGQGPEFLTYFNYEAQQDKSGLPNDRFSAERPEGSISTLTIQRTEQRDSAMYRCASSPTSTGYEQYFGPGTRLTVT.

This sequence joins TRBV23-1 and TRBJ1-1; tentatively, D is TRBD1 (5 bases). TRBV23-1 is flagged as an ORF with uncertain function. The CDR3 length is 14 residues. The V end lost 4 bases, the J end lost 4 bases, and 13 bases lay between the germline ends. The CDR3 DNA is TGCGCCAGCAGTCTCCCCGGGGGGGTCACTGAAGCTTTCTTT. Its protein product is CASSLPGGVTEAFF.

This chain uses TRBV10-3 with TRBJ1-1; TRBD1 might be the D (6 bases). Germline loops: CDR1 ENHRY, CDR2 SYGVKD. CDR3 length equals 14 residues. V was shortened by 7 bases and J by 0 bases, with 12 bases between the two germline ends. The CDR3 protein is CAINTGQLNTEAFF. DNA of the CDR3: TGTGCCATCAACACCGGACAGCTGAACACTGAAGCTTTCTTT.

This clone was seen once. The rearrangement joins TRBV6-6 to TRBJ1-4, with 7 bases lining up with TRBD1. CDR1 and CDR2 from the germline V gene are MNHNY and SVGAGI (reference sequence). The CDR3 is 16 amino acids. V lost 2 bases, J lost 8 bases, and 11 bases stayed unmatched. Written as DNA, the CDR3 is TGTGCCAGCAGTTACGCCGGGGCAGGGGGTTGGGAAAAACTGTTTTTT. Translation: CASSYAGAGGWEKLFF.

The chain recombines TRBV19 with TRBJ1-2; 9 nucleotides line up with TRBD1. The J segment lost 4 bases and the V segment lost 3 bases, leaving 12 bases of the junction unmatched. This CDR3 is 17 amino acids long. The germline gives CDR1 LNHDA, CDR2 SQIVND (reference sequence). The CDR3 nucleotides read TGTGCCAGTAGTATTGCGGGACAGGGAACCCAAACCTATGGCTACACCTTC. Residues: CASSIAGQGTQTYGYTF.

The gene calls are TRBV7-9 and TRBJ1-6, with D possibly being TRBD1 (5 bases). CDR1 SEHNR and CDR2 FQNEAQ come from the germline V gene (reference sequence). The ends were cut back, 5 bases at V and 6 bases at J, with 14 bases in the middle. This CDR3 comprises 15 residues. The CDR3 DNA is TGTGCCAGCAGCACAGGAGAGTTGGGTAATTCACCCCTCCACTTT. Amino acids: CASSTGELGNSPLHF.

The chain has TRBV18 and TRBJ1-1; 8 bases are shared with TRBD1. This CDR3 spans 16 amino acids. Germline V gene lookup returns CDR1 KGHSH and CDR2 LQKENI. Unmatched junction bases numbered 8, after V lost 4 bases and J lost 1 base. CDR3 amino acids: CASSLFGQGGNTEAFF. CDR3 in DNA: TGTGCCAGCTCACTATTTGGACAGGGTGGGAACACTGAAGCTTTCTTT.

V is TRBV19 and J is TRBJ2-3; TRBD2 is a possible D gene (6 bases). Trimming took 5 bases from V and 2 from J, leaving 14 bases between them. The germline CDR1 and CDR2 sequences are LNHDA and SQIVND (reference sequence). The CDR3 covers 15 residues. CDR3 bases: TGTGCCAGTAGTTTAATAGCGGACCTCACAGATACGCAGTATTTT. It is translated as CASSLIADLTDTQYF.

The rearrangement uses TRBV10-1 and TRBJ2-5; TRBD1 might be the D (8 bases). Trimming took 0 bases from V and 2 from J, leaving 13 bases between them. The germline V gene has CDR1 WNHNN and CDR2 SYGVQD (reference sequence). This CDR3 spans 16 amino acids. The CDR3 loop reads CASSESSGTGQETQYF. CDR3 DNA sequence: TGCGCCAGCAGTGAGTCGAGCGGGACAGGTCAAGAGACCCAGTACTTC.

This clone was observed once. The chain uses TRBV5-1 and TRBJ1-1; D possibly corresponds to TRBD1 (6 bases). V was shortened by 4 bases and J by 1 base, with 14 bases between the two germline ends. There are 15 residues in the CDR3. The germline CDR1 and CDR2 sequences are SGHRS and YFSETQ. The CDR3 DNA is TGCGCCAGCAGCCCCACCCGGACAGCGAACACTGAAGCTTTCTTT. It encodes CASSPTRTANTEAFF.